The present T cell receptor beta chain was sequenced within a study of tumor and adjacent non-tumor tissue in lung cancer. Study findings and constraints: Shorter survival was associated with higher TCR diversity in tumors.

In regard to this clonotype: Its matching antigen is unknown.

The library came from three nested PCR rounds adapted from ARM-PCR protocols. TCRdb fed the multiplex PCR reads into MiXCR, producing one record per CDR3 protein. The data contain 78,000 or so distinct CDR3 sequences, 80% of them singletons. Germline lookup yields CDR1 SQVTM and CDR2 ANQGSEA. The CDR3 spans 15 residues. No cell sorting was done before RNA was extracted from the tissue. The chain combines TRBV29-1 with TRBJ2-1; D is perhaps TRBD2 (6 bases). The TCR comes from a woman in her fifties or sixties with non-small cell lung cancer. What was sequenced was lung tumor tissue. CDR3 sequence (DNA): TGCAATGTTGAACTTCCGGCGGGACCCCGGGATGAGCAGTTCTTC. It translates to CNVELPAGPRDEQFF.